What follows are 15 T cell receptor beta chains derived from one specimen sequenced in a study of cytomegalovirus exposure and HLA in healthy donors. The primer mix had 60 Vbeta and 13 Jbeta primers. Sequencing was performed with immunoSEQ multiplex PCR; in TCRdb, only in-frame clones are kept and a portion is missing. The sample yields fewer than 250,000 clones, approximately 79% seen once. Sequencing was performed on PBMCs. These receptors came from a girl aged 2-10 years in good health and CMV-seronegative.

This chain uses TRBV7-6 with TRBJ2-1, with 13 bases fitting TRBD2. Germline V lookup: CDR1 SGHVS, CDR2 FNYEAQ. J was trimmed by 0 bases and V by 1 base; bases with no gene match: 12. The CDR3 has 21 amino acids. The CDR3 region is CASSLGVTPGTSGNSYNEQFF. The CDR3 bases are TGTGCCAGCAGCTTAGGCGTTACTCCTGGGACTAGCGGGAACTCCTACAATGAGCAGTTCTTC.

The V and J genes are TRBV5-6 and TRBJ2-7, with D possibly TRBD2 on 5 matching bases. V was trimmed by 1 base and J by 3 bases, leaving 14 bases between them. The germline gives CDR1 SGHDT, CDR2 YYEEEE. The CDR3 spans 15 residues. CDR3 sequence: CASSLLHGIVYEQYF. CDR3 bases: TGTGCCAGCAGCTTGCTTCACGGGATCGTCTACGAGCAGTACTTC.

This chain links TRBV2 with TRBJ2-3; 9 bases align to TRBD2. Per the germline V gene, CDR1 is SNHLY and CDR2 is FYNNEI. The CDR3 consists of 16 residues. Unmatched junction bases numbered 10, after V lost 5 bases and J lost 4 bases. The CDR3 bases are TGTGCCAGCAGTTTAAACATAGCGGGGGTTGCAGATACGCAGTATTTT. It encodes CASSLNIAGVADTQYF.

This sequence joins TRBV29-1 and TRBJ2-1; TRBD2 aligns across 9 bases. This CDR3 region has 14 residues. Trimming took 4 bases from V and 3 from J; bases not matched to a gene: 4. Looked up from germline, CDR1 is SQVTM and CDR2 is ANQGSEA. CDR3 DNA: TGCAGCGTTGTTGGACTAGCGAACTACAATGAGCAGTTCTTC. Translation: CSVVGLANYNEQFF.

The chain couples TRBV9 to TRBJ1-4; D remains unclear. CDR1 and CDR2 from the germline V gene are SGDLS and YYNGEE. Trimming cost V 1 base and J 8 bases, with 12 bases left between them. The CDR3 is made up of 14 amino acids. Here the CDR3 reads CASSVSHSLEKLFF. The CDR3 region has the DNA TGTGCCAGCAGCGTATCCCACAGCCTAGAAAAACTGTTTTTT.

The chain has TRBV11-1 and TRBJ2-3, with TRBD2 as a possible D gene (5 bases). The CDR3 totals 16 residues. V shed 5 bases and J shed 6 bases, with 21 bases lying between them. CDR1 SGHAT and CDR2 FQDESV come from the germline V gene (reference sequence). CDR3 in DNA: TGTGCCAGCAGCCCAATTCGAGCGGTCGCAACCGATACGCAGTATTTT. Translation gives CASSPIRAVATDTQYF.

This clone has only one observation. The chain is built from TRBV4-2 and TRBJ2-7, with 8 bases that match TRBD2. V shed 2 bases, J shed 5 bases, and the junction held 8 bases outside the gene matches. The germline CDR1 and CDR2 sequences are LGHNA and YNFKEQ. The length of the CDR3 is 15 residues. The CDR3 loop is CASSQSRGGPDEQYF. CDR3 sequence (DNA): TGTGCCAGCAGCCAATCCCGGGGGGGCCCCGACGAGCAGTACTTC.

The rearrangement links TRBV5-6 to TRBJ1-2, with 9 nucleotides matching TRBD1. With 0 bases clipped from V and 6 bases from J, the junction kept 12 bases outside the gene matches. The CDR3 is 17 amino acids. Germline values: CDR1 SGHDT, CDR2 YYEEEE. CDR3: CASSLATTGGIVNGYTF. The CDR3 bases are TGTGCCAGCAGCTTGGCCACTACAGGGGGCATTGTTAATGGCTACACCTTC. The complete variable domain, with remaining parts taken from reference TRBV5-6 and TRBJ1-2, reads DAGVTQSPTHLIKTRGQQVTLRCSPKSGHDTVSWYQQALGQGPQFIFQYYEEEERQRGNFPDRFSGHQFPNYSSELNVNALLLGDSALYLCASSLATTGGIVNGYTFGSGTRLTVV.

The chain combines TRBV30 with TRBJ2-2, with 8 bases fitting TRBD1. The J segment lost 4 bases and the V segment lost 2 bases, leaving 6 bases of the junction unmatched. The CDR3 consists of 15 residues. Per the germline V gene, CDR1 is GTSNPN and CDR2 is SVGIG (reference sequence). The CDR3 protein is CAWSSAGTGTGELFF. For the CDR3, the DNA is TGTGCCTGGAGTTCTGCCGGGACAGGCACCGGGGAGCTGTTTTTT.

The chain joins TRBV4-1 to TRBJ1-2, with D unresolved. Germline V CDR1 and CDR2: MGHRA, YSYEKL. This CDR3 contains 14 residues. V lost 0 bases to trimming and J lost 7 bases, with 12 bases between them. The CDR3 loop is CASSQEEAWGGYTF. CDR3 sequence (DNA): TGCGCCAGCAGCCAAGAGGAGGCCTGGGGTGGCTACACCTTC.

The rearrangement uses TRBV5-4 and TRBJ2-3; D is possibly TRBD1 (5 bases). The CDR3 is 15 residues long. Per the germline V gene, CDR1 is SGHNT and CDR2 is YYREEE (reference sequence). V was clipped by 4 bases and J by 5 bases, with 17 bases between them. DNA for the CDR3: TGTGCCAGCAGCCCCCTGGGCCGGCAGGGAGATACGCAGTATTTT. Its protein product is CASSPLGRQGDTQYF.

The chain couples TRBV1 to TRBJ2-2; the table's D call of TRBD2 was not tested on the DNA. TRBV1 is noted as a pseudogene. This CDR3 spans 18 amino acids. This chain's CDR3 is CTSSLKVQGLARTGELFF. The DNA of the CDR3 is TGCACCAGCAGCCTTAAAGTCCAGGGACTAGCGCGCACCGGGGAGCTGTTTTTT.

V usage is TRBV7-8 and J usage is TRBJ2-1, with TRBD2 identical over 13 bases. The germline V gene has CDR1 SGHVS and CDR2 FQNEAQ. The CDR3 length is 14 residues. V shed 3 bases, J shed 11 bases, and the junction held 4 bases outside the gene matches. The CDR3 coding sequence is TGTGCCAGCAGCTTGGGACTAGCGGGATACCAGCAGTTCTTC. Its translation is CASSLGLAGYQQFF.

The chain has TRBV6-1 and TRBJ1-5; TRBD1 matches at 10 bases. Looked up from germline, CDR1 is MNHNS and CDR2 is SASEGT. The CDR3 is 15 amino acids. V shed 6 bases and J 6 bases; nucleotides not matched to a gene: 8. CDR3 sequence (DNA): TGTGCCAGCAGCTTGGACAGGGGGGCGAGTCAGCCCCAGCATTTT. This sequence encodes CASSLDRGASQPQHF.

This clone was seen a handful of times. The J gene is TRBJ2-7, the V gene TRBV6-1, with unresolved D. V gave up 5 bases and J gave up 2 bases, with 7 bases separating them. The CDR3 consists of 12 residues. Germline V gene data show CDR1 as MNHNS and CDR2 as SASEGT. In nucleotides, the CDR3 is TGTGCCAGCAGTCTAGTGGCCTACGAGCAGTACTTC. Translating gives CASSLVAYEQYF.